Listed below are T cell receptor beta chains from one sample, sequenced in a study of blood T cell repertoires in COVID-19. Assay: immunoSEQ multiplex PCR; the TCRdb copy retains only in-frame clones and omits some. The sample has 110,000 to 150,000 clones, over 75% seen once. The specimen was peripheral blood. The receptors derive from a woman aged 45-59 years with acute or convalescent COVID-19. Both conserved end residues are part of each CDR3. A D gene is named only where the DNA matches it firmly. Where a row states a size, it is once, few, many or the class of an expanded clone; other rows omit it.

cdr3_nt: TGTGCCACCAGTGATCCCCTGGCAACCTCCTACAATGAGCAGTTCTTC
cdr3_aa: CATSDPLATSYNEQFF
j_call: TRBJ2-1
v_call: TRBV24-1
clone_size: NA
d_call: NA

cdr3_nt: TGTGCCAGCAGCGTAGGAGGTAGCCGGGGGGAGACCCAGTACTTC
cdr3_aa: CASSVGGSRGETQYF
j_call: TRBJ2-5
v_call: TRBV9
clone_size: few
d_call: NA

cdr3_nt: TGCGCCAGCAGCTTGGCCCTCCTAGCGGGAGCCTACAATGAGCAGTTCTTC
cdr3_aa: CASSLALLAGAYNEQFF
j_call: TRBJ2-1
v_call: TRBV5-1
clone_size: NA
d_call: TRBD2

cdr3_nt: TGTGCCAGTCAGCGGAGGCGGGGAAGGGCTAATGAAAAACTGTTTTTT
cdr3_aa: CASQRRRGRANEKLFF
j_call: TRBJ1-4
v_call: TRBV19
clone_size: NA
d_call: NA

cdr3_nt: TGTGCCAGCGCAGGAAGACCAACTAATGAAAAACTGTTTTTT
cdr3_aa: CASAGRPTNEKLFF
j_call: TRBJ1-4
v_call: TRBV7-9
clone_size: NA
d_call: NA

cdr3_nt: TGTGCCAGCAGCCGGGGCGGGCGCGGGAGGGCGGATTACAATGAGCAGTTCTTC
cdr3_aa: CASSRGGRGRADYNEQFF
j_call: TRBJ2-1
v_call: TRBV5-4
clone_size: NA
d_call: TRBD2

cdr3_nt: TGCGCCAGCAGCGAACAGGGGAAGGCCTACGAGCAGTACTTC
cdr3_aa: CASSEQGKAYEQYF
j_call: TRBJ2-7
v_call: TRBV5-1
clone_size: NA
d_call: TRBD1

cdr3_nt: TGTGCCAGCACCGATGGACAGGCCCCTCGAGGCTACACCTTC
cdr3_aa: CASTDGQAPRGYTF
j_call: TRBJ1-2
v_call: TRBV2
clone_size: NA
d_call: TRBD1

cdr3_nt: TGCGCCAGCAGCCCAACCGGGAGGGGTACCGGGGAGCTGTTTTTT
cdr3_aa: CASSPTGRGTGELFF
j_call: TRBJ2-2
v_call: TRBV4-1
clone_size: NA
d_call: TRBD2

cdr3_nt: TGTGCCAGCAGCTTTTCTGGACAGAACTATGGCTACACCTTC
cdr3_aa: CASSFSGQNYGYTF
j_call: TRBJ1-2
v_call: TRBV7-2
clone_size: NA
d_call: NA

cdr3_nt: TGTGCCAGCAGCGTGGACAGATATAATTCACCCCTCCACTTT
cdr3_aa: CASSVDRYNSPLHF
j_call: TRBJ1-6
v_call: TRBV2
clone_size: NA
d_call: NA

cdr3_nt: TGTGCCAGCAGCTTGGGACAGATCACAGATACGCAGTATTTT
cdr3_aa: CASSLGQITDTQYF
j_call: TRBJ2-3
v_call: TRBV7-3
clone_size: NA
d_call: TRBD1

cdr3_nt: TGTGCCAGCAGCCAAGATCGGCTAGCGGCTCCCTCCGAGCAGTACTTC
cdr3_aa: CASSQDRLAAPSEQYF
j_call: TRBJ2-7
v_call: TRBV4-2
clone_size: NA
d_call: TRBD2

cdr3_nt: TGTGCCACCAGCAGAGACGGACAGGGCCAACGGTTCTTC
cdr3_aa: CATSRDGQGQRFF
j_call: TRBJ2-1
v_call: TRBV15
clone_size: few
d_call: TRBD1

cdr3_nt: TGTGCCAGCAGTGAAGACAGGGCATACGGCTACACCTTC
cdr3_aa: CASSEDRAYGYTF
j_call: TRBJ1-2
v_call: TRBV2
clone_size: NA
d_call: NA

cdr3_nt: TGTGCCTGGAGTCCGGGACTAGCGGGGGGTCCCCAAGAGACCCAGTACTTC
cdr3_aa: CAWSPGLAGGPQETQYF
j_call: TRBJ2-5
v_call: TRBV30
clone_size: NA
d_call: TRBD2

cdr3_nt: TGTGCCAGCAGCTTCCCTAGCGGGAGCACAGATACGCAGTATTTT
cdr3_aa: CASSFPSGSTDTQYF
j_call: TRBJ2-3
v_call: TRBV7-8
clone_size: NA
d_call: TRBD2

cdr3_nt: TGCGCCAGCGGTACTAGCGGGGGCCCGATCCGAGAGACCCAGTACTTC
cdr3_aa: CASGTSGGPIRETQYF
j_call: TRBJ2-5
v_call: TRBV5-1
clone_size: NA
d_call: TRBD2

cdr3_nt: TGTGCCAGCAGCCAAAGCTGGGCGGACACCTTAGCCAAAAACATTCAGTACTTC
cdr3_aa: CASSQSWADTLAKNIQYF
j_call: TRBJ2-4
v_call: TRBV3-1/TRBV3-2
clone_size: NA
d_call: NA

cdr3_nt: TGCGCCAGCAGCCTTCTAGCCGACGCAAGGTTCTGGGGCTACACCTTC
cdr3_aa: CASSLLADARFWGYTF
j_call: TRBJ1-2
v_call: TRBV4-1
clone_size: NA
d_call: NA

cdr3_nt: TGCGCGGGGCGGGAGTTGGATACGCAGTATTTT
cdr3_aa: CAGRELDTQYF
j_call: TRBJ2-3
v_call: TRBV20-1
clone_size: NA
d_call: TRBD2

cdr3_nt: TGCGCCAGCAGTGAGACTAGTGGACGTGATGAGCAGTTCTTC
cdr3_aa: CASSETSGRDEQFF
j_call: TRBJ2-1
v_call: TRBV10-1
clone_size: NA
d_call: NA

cdr3_nt: TGCAGCGTTGGACAGGTGGGAAATCAGCCCCAGCATTTT
cdr3_aa: CSVGQVGNQPQHF
j_call: TRBJ1-5
v_call: TRBV29-1
clone_size: NA
d_call: NA

cdr3_nt: TGTGCCAGCAGCCCATTAGGGGTCGGGACCCAGTACTTC
cdr3_aa: CASSPLGVGTQYF
j_call: TRBJ2-5
v_call: TRBV14
clone_size: NA
d_call: NA

cdr3_nt: TGTGCCAGCATTTATGGGAGGTCAGCGAGCTACACCTTC
cdr3_aa: CASIYGRSASYTF
j_call: TRBJ1-2
v_call: TRBV5-6
clone_size: once
d_call: NA

cdr3_nt: TGTGCCAGTACGAGGGGGCTAAGGGAGACCCAGTACTTC
cdr3_aa: CASTRGLRETQYF
j_call: TRBJ2-5
v_call: TRBV2
clone_size: NA
d_call: TRBD1

cdr3_nt: TGTGCCAGCAGACAGGGGGTAGAGACTGAAGCTTTCTTT
cdr3_aa: CASRQGVETEAFF
j_call: TRBJ1-1
v_call: TRBV5-5
clone_size: few
d_call: TRBD1

cdr3_nt: TGTGCCAGCTCACCACCGGGCAGGGGGTCGGATGGCTACACCTTC
cdr3_aa: CASSPPGRGSDGYTF
j_call: TRBJ1-2
v_call: TRBV18
clone_size: NA
d_call: TRBD1

cdr3_nt: TGTGCCATCAGTGAAGCGCGGGAGACCCAGTACTTC
cdr3_aa: CAISEARETQYF
j_call: TRBJ2-5
v_call: TRBV10-3
clone_size: NA
d_call: NA

cdr3_nt: TGCAGTGCTAGTCGGGCAGGGTCGATGGAAAAACTGTTTTTT
cdr3_aa: CSASRAGSMEKLFF
j_call: TRBJ1-4
v_call: TRBV20-1
clone_size: NA
d_call: NA

cdr3_nt: TGCGCCAGCAGTGGACAGTGCAATGAAAAACTGTTTTTT
cdr3_aa: CASSGQCNEKLFF
j_call: TRBJ1-4
v_call: TRBV10-1
clone_size: NA
d_call: NA